The source of this TCR beta chain is a study of T-cell reconstitution after alpha-beta-depleted transplantation in children. Germline values: CDR1 MNHEY, CDR2 SVGAGI. The CDR3 is 14 amino acids. V was trimmed by 2 bases and J by 1 base, leaving 8 bases between them. This clonotype was seen many times. Unique molecular identifiers were used to barcode this TCRbeta library. TCRdb redid the calling of the PCR reads with MiXCR, one entry per CDR3 protein. This sample carries some 240,000 distinct CDR3 sequences, around 9.7% of them seen once, and the ten largest clones take 5.1%. This material consisted of PBMCs from the stem cell graft donor, taken from the stem cell graft. This sequence joins TRBV6-5 and TRBJ2-5; D is possibly TRBD1 (5 bases). The sequence was obtained from a human donor who donated a stem cell graft to a child with SCID. CDR3 coding DNA: TGTGCCAGCAGTTACGGGGCTCTCCAAGAGACCCAGTACTTC. Its protein is CASSYGALQETQYF.